The table lists the clone carrying this T cell receptor beta chain with a few counts. The antigen remains unidentified. These data are taken from a study of T cells after yellow fever vaccination. Whole-study context: Fractions low in cell number were prepared with SMART-Seq v4 Ultra Low Input. Study-wide findings and caveats: Abundant bulk-population clonotypes could contaminate the FACS-sorted repertoires.

The CDR3 is 14 amino acids. The germline CDR1 and CDR2 sequences are MNHEY and SVGEGT. Trimming pared 7 bases from V and 0 bases from J, leaving 7 bases between. The study made its TCR cDNA through 5'RACE template switching. That step introduced a universal primer site along with UMIs. TCRdb re-analysed the 5' RACE reads in MiXCR, keeping a single row per CDR3 protein. The sample includes some 500,000 distinct CDR3 sequences, about 13% of them seen just once. The source was PBMCs, collected on the day of the yellow fever booster vaccination. The rearrangement links TRBV6-2 or TRBV6-3 to TRBJ1-6; D gene uncertain. This clonotype was obtained from a man aged 30-40 years who received the YFV17D yellow fever vaccine. The CDR3 DNA is TGTGCCAGCATGAGGAGCTCCTATAATTCACCCCTCCACTTT. This gives the protein CASMRSSYNSPLHF.